This T cell receptor beta chain stems from a study of T-cell reconstitution after alpha-beta-depleted transplantation in children. This clonotype was observed at least ten times. TCRbeta library construction was performed incorporating unique molecular identifiers. TCRdb called the PCR reads again in MiXCR, with one record for every CDR3 protein. The table shows 200,000 to 250,000 distinct CDR3 sequences, with about 11% occurring only once. With V trimmed by 5 bases and J by 4 bases, 15 bases remained unmatched. Germline V CDR1 and CDR2: DFQATT, SNEGSKA (reference sequence). The CDR3 has 16 residues. The sample consisted of PBMCs from the stem cell graft donor, taken from the stem cell graft. This receptor was taken from a human donor who donated a stem cell graft to a child with acute lymphoblastic leukemia. This chain connects TRBV20-1 to TRBJ1-2, with 8 bases fitting TRBD1. CDR3 in amino acids: CSAGGSGRGLRYGYTF. CDR3 DNA sequence: TGCAGTGCTGGCGGGTCTGGCAGGGGGCTTCGCTATGGCTACACCTTC.